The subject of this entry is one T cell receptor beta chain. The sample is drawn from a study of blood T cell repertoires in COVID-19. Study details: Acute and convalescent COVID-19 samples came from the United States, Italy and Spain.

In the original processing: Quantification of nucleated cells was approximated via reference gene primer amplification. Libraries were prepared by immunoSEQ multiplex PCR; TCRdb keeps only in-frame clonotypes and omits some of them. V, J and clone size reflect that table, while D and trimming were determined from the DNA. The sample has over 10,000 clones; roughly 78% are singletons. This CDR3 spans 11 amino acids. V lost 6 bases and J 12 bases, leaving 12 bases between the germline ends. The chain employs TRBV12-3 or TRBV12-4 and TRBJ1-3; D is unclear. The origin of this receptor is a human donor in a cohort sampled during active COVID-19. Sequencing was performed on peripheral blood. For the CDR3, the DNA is TGTGCCAGCAGCCTTTTCGGGGTCATATATTTT. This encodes CASSLFGVIYF.